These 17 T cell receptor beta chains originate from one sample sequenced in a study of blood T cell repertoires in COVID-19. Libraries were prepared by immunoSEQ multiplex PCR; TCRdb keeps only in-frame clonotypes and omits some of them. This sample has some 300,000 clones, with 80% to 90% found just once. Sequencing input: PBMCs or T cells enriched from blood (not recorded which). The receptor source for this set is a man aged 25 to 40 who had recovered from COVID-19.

The CDR3 loop reads CAWSRTSGGEQYF. The CDR3 nucleotides read TGTGCCTGGAGTAGGACTAGCGGCGGTGAGCAGTACTTC. The chain employs TRBV30 and TRBJ2-7; 10 bases are a match to TRBD2. The germline CDR1 and CDR2 sequences are GTSNPN and SVGIG (reference sequence). The CDR3 spans 13 residues. Trimming at V came to 2 bases and at J to 7 bases, leaving 5 bases not matched to a gene.

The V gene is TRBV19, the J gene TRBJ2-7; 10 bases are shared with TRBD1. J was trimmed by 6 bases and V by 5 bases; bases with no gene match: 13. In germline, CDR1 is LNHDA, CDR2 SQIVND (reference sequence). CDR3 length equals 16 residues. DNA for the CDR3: TGTGCCAGTAGTCTCACGGCCGGGACAGGGGCTAGCGAGCAGTACTTC. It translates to CASSLTAGTGASEQYF.

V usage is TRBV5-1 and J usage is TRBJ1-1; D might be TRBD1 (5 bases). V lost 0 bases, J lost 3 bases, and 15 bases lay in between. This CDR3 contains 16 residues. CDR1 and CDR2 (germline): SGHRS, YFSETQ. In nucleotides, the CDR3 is TGCGCCAGCAGCTTGGCGGGGGACGGGTTTGACACTGAAGCTTTCTTT. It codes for CASSLAGDGFDTEAFF.

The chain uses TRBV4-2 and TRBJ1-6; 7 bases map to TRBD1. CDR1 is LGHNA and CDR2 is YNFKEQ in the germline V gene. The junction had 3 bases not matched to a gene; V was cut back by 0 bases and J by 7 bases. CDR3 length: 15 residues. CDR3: CASSQDRQGNSPLHF. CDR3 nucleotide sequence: TGTGCCAGCAGCCAAGATAGACAGGGAAATTCACCCCTCCACTTT.

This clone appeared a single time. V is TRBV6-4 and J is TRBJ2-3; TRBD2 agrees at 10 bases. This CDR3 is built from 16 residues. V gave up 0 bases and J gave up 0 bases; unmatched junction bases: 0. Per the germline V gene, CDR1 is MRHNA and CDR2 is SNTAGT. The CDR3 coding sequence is TGTGCCAGCAGTGACTCGACTAGCGGGAGCACAGATACGCAGTATTTT. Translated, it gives CASSDSTSGSTDTQYF.

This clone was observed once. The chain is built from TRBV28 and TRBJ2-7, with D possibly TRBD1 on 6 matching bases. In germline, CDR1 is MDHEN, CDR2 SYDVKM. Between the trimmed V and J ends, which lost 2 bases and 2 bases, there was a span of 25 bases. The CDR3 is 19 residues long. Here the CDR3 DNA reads TGTGCCAGCAGTTTAATCGGCAGGGGAACTAAAATGGAACCCTACGAGCAGTACTTC. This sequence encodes CASSLIGRGTKMEPYEQYF.

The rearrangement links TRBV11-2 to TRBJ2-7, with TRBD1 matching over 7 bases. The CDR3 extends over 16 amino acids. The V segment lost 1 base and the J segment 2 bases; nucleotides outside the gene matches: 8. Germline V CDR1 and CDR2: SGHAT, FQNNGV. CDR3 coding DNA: TGTGCCAGCAGCTTAGGCGGGCCGGGACAGACCTACGAGCAGTACTTC. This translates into CASSLGGPGQTYEQYF.

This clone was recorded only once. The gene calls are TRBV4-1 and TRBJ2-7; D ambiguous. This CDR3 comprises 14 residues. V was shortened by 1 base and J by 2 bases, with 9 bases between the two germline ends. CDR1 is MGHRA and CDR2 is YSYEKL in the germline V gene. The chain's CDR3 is CASSQVPVPYEQYF. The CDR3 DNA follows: TGCGCCAGCAGCCAAGTCCCGGTTCCCTACGAGCAGTACTTC.

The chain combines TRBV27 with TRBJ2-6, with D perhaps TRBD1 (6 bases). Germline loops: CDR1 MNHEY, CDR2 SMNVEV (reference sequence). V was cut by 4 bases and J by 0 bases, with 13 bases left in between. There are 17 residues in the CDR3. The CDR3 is CASSYRGHNSGANVLTF. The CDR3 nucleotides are TGTGCCAGCAGTTATAGGGGACATAACTCTGGGGCCAACGTCCTGACTTTC.

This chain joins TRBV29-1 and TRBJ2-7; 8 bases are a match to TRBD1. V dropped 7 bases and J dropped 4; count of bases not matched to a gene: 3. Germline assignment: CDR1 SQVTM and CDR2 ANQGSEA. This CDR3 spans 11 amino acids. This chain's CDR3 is CSAWTGYEQYF. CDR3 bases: TGCAGCGCGTGGACAGGGTACGAGCAGTACTTC.

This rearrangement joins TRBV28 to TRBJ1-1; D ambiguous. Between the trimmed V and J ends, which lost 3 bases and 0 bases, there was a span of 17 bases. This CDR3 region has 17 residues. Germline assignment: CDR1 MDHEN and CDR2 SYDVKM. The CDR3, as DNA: TGTGCCAGCAGTTTCCTAAAATCCCGTGAAATGAACACTGAAGCTTTCTTT. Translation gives CASSFLKSREMNTEAFF.

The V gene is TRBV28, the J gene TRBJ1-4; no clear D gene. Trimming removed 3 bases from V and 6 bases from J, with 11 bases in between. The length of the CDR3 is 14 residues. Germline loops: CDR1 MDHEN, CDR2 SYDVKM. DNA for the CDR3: TGTGCCAGCAGTTTGGGAGGGTGGGATGAAAAACTGTTTTTT. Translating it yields CASSLGGWDEKLFF. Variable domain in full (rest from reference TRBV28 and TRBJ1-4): DVKVTQSSRYLVKRTGEKVFLECVQDMDHENMFWYRQDPGLGLRLIYFSYDVKMKEKGDIPEGYSVSREKKERFSLILESASTNQTSMYLCASSLGGWDEKLFFGSGTQLSVL.

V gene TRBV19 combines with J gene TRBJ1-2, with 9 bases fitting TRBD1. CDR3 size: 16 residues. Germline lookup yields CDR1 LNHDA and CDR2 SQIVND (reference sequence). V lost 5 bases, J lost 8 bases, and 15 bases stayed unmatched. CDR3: CASSAHIGTGWMGYTF. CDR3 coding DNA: TGTGCCAGTAGTGCCCACATTGGGACAGGGTGGATGGGCTACACCTTC.

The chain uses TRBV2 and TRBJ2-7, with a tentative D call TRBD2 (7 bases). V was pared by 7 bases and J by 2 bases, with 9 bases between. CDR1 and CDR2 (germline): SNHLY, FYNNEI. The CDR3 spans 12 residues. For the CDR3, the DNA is TGTGCCAGCAAGGGGGGGACCTACGAGCAGTACTTC. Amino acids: CASKGGTYEQYF.

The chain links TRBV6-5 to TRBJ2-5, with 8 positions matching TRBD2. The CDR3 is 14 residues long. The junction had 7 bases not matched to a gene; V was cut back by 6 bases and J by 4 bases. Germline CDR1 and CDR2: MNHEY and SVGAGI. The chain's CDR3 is CASSTQAGGETQYF. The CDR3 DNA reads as TGTGCCAGCAGCACTCAGGCGGGGGGAGAGACCCAGTACTTC.

This CDR3 is CASSESGLRGEQFF. CDR3 DNA sequence: TGCGCCAGCAGTGAGTCGGGACTCCGGGGTGAGCAGTTCTTC. The rearrangement links TRBV10-1 to TRBJ2-1, with D tentatively TRBD2 (6 bases). Germline V gene lookup returns CDR1 WNHNN and CDR2 SYGVQD (reference sequence). This CDR3 is built from 14 residues. Trimming stripped 0 bases from V and 9 bases from J, with 12 bases between.

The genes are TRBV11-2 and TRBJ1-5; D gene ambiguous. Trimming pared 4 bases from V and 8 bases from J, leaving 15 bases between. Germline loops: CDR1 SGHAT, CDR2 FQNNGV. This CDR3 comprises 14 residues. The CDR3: CASSSTPLAKPQHF. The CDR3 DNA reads TGTGCCAGCAGCTCGACTCCATTGGCGAAGCCCCAGCATTTT.